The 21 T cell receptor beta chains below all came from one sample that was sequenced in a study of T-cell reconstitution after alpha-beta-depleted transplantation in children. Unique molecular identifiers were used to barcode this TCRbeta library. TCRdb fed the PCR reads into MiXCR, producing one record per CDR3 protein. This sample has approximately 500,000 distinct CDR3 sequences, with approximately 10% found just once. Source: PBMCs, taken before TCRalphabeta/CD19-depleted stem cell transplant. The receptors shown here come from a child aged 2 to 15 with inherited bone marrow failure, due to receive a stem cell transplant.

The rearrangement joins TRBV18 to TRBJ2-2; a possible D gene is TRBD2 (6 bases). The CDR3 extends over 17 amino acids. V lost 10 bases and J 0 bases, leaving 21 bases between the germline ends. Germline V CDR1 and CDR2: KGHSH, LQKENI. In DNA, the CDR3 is TGTGCCATCCCAGGCGGCGGGAACACGACGAACACCGGGGAGCTGTTTTTT. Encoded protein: CAIPGGGNTTNTGELFF.

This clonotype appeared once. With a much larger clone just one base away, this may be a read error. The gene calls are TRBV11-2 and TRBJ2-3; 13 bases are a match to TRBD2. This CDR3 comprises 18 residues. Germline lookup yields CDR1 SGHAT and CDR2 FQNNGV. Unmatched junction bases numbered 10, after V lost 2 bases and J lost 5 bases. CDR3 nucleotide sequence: TGTGCCAGCAGCTTACGGACTAGCGGGAGTGGAAACAAAGATACGCAGTATTTT. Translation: CASSLRTSGSGNKDTQYF.

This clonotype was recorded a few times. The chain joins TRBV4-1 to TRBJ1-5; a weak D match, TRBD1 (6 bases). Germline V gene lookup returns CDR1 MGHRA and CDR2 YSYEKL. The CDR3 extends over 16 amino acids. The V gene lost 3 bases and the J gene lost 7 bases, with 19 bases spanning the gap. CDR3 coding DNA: TGCGCCAGCAGCCAGACGACCCACAGGGTGGGGCAGCCCCAGCATTTT. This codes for CASSQTTHRVGQPQHF.

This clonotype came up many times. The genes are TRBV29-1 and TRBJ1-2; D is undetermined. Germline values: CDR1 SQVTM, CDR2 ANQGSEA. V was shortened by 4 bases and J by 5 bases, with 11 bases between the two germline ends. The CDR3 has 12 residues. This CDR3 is CSVAGLPYGYTF. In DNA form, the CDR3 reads TGCAGCGTTGCAGGACTGCCTTATGGCTACACCTTC.

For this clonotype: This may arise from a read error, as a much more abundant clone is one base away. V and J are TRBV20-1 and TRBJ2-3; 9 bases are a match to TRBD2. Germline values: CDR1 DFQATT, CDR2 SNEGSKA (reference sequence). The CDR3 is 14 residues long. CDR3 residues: CRAPTSGNTDTQYF. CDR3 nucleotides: TGCAGGGCTCCGACTAGCGGTAACACAGATACGCAGTATTTT.

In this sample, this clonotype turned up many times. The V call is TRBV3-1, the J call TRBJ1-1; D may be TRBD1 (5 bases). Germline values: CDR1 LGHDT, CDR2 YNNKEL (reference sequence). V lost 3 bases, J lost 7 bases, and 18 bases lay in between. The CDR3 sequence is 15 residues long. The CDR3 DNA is TGTGCCAGCAGCCAGGCGTTCAGGGTTGGAGATGAAGCTTTCTTT. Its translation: CASSQAFRVGDEAFF.

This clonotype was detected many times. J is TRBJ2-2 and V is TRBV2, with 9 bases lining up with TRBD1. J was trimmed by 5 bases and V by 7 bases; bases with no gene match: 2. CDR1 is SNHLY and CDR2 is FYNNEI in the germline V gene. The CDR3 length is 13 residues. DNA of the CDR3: TGTGCCAGCACCGGGACAGGGACCGGGGAGCTGTTTTTT. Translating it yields CASTGTGTGELFF.

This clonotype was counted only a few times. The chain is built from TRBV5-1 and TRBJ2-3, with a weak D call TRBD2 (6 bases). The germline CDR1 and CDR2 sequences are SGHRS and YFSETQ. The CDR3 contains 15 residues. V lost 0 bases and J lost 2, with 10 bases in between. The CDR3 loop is CASSLEGLNTDTQYF. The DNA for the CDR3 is TGCGCCAGCAGCTTGGAGGGACTGAACACAGATACGCAGTATTTT.

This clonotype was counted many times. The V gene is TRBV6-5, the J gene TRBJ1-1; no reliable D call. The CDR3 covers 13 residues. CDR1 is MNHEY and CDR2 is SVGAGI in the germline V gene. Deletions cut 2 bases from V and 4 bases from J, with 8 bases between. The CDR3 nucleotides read TGTGCCAGCAGTTACCAGGCCTCCACTGAAGCTTTCTTT. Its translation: CASSYQASTEAFF.

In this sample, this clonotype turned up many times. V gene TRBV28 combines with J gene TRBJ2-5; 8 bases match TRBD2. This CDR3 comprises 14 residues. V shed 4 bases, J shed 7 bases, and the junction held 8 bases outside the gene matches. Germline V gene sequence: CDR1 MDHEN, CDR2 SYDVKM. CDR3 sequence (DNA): TGTGCCAGCAGTTCCCCGGGACTAGAACGGACCCAGTACTTC. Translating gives CASSSPGLERTQYF. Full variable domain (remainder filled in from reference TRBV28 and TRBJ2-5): DVKVTQSSRYLVKRTGEKVFLECVQDMDHENMFWYRQDPGLGLRLIYFSYDVKMKEKGDIPEGYSVSREKKERFSLILESASTNQTSMYLCASSSPGLERTQYFGPGTRLLVL.

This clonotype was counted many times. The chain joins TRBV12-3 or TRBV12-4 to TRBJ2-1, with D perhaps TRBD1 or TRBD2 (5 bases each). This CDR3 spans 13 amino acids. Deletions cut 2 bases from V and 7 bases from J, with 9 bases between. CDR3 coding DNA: TGTGCCAGCAGTTTACATGGGGGAAATGAGCAGTTCTTC. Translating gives CASSLHGGNEQFF.

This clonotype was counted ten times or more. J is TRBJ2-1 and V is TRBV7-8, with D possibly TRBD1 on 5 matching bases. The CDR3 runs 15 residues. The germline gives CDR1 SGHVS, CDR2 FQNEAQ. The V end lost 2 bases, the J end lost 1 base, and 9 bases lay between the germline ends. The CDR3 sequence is CASSLFGASYNEQFF. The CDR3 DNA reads TGTGCCAGCAGCTTATTTGGGGCATCCTACAATGAGCAGTTCTTC.

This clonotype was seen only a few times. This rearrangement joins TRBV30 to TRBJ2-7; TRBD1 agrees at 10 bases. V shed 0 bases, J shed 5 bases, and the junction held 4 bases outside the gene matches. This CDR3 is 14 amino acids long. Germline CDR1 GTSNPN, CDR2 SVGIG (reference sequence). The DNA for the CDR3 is TGTGCCTGGAGTGTGGGACAGGGGAGGAACGAGCAGTACTTC. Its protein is CAWSVGQGRNEQYF. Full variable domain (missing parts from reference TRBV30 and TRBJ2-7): SQTIHQWPATLVQPVGSPLSLECTVEGTSNPNLYWYRQAAGRGLQLLFYSVGIGQISSEVPQNLSASRPQDRQFILSSKKLLLSDSGFYLCAWSVGQGRNEQYFGPGTRLTVT.

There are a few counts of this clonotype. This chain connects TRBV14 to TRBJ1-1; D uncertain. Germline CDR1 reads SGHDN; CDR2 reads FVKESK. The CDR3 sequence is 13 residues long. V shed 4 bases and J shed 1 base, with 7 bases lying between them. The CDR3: CASSRQPNTEAFF. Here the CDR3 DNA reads TGTGCCAGCAGCCGTCAGCCGAACACTGAAGCTTTCTTT.

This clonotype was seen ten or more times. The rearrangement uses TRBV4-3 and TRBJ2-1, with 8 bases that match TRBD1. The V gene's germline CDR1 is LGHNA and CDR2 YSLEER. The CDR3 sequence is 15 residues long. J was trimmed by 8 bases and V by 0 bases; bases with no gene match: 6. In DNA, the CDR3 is TGCGCCAGCAGCCAAGATCAGGGGGCGGCTTATGAGCAGTTCTTC. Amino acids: CASSQDQGAAYEQFF.

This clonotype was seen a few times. This chain's CDR3 is CASSWGGPAYEQYF. DNA for the CDR3: TGTGCCAGCAGCTGGGGAGGGCCAGCCTACGAGCAGTACTTC. The V call is TRBV7-2, the J call TRBJ2-7; 7 bases agree with TRBD2. The CDR3 has 14 residues. Germline loops: CDR1 SGHTA, CDR2 FQGNSA. Trimming took 4 bases from V and 2 from J; bases not matched to a gene: 5.

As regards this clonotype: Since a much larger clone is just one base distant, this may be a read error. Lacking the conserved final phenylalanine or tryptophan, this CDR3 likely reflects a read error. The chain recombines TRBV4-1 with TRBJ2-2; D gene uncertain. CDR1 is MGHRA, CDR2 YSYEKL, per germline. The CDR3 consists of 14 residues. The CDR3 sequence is CASTQDAYTGELFS. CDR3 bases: TGCGCCAGCACCCAAGATGCCTACACCGGGGAGCTGTTTTCT.

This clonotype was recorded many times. The CDR3 protein is CASREGRSSYNEQFF. The CDR3 coding sequence is TGTGCCAGCAGGGAAGGGCGAAGCTCCTACAATGAGCAGTTCTTC. The rearrangement links TRBV28 to TRBJ2-1; D is unclear. With 6 bases removed from V and 0 bases from J, the gap between germline ends came to 12 bases. There are 15 residues in the CDR3. The V gene's germline CDR1 is MDHEN and CDR2 SYDVKM.

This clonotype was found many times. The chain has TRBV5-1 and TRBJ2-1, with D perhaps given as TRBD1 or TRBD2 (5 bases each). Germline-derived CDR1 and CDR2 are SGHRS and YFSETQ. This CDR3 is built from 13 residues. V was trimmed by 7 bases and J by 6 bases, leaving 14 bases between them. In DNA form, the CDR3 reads TGCGCCAGCGGTCCTGGGGGTATCAATGAGCAGTTCTTC. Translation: CASGPGGINEQFF.

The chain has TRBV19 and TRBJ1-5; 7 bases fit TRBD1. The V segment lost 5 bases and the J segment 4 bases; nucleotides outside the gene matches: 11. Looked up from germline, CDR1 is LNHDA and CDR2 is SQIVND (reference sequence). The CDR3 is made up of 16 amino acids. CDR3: CASSPIGRQGNQPQHF. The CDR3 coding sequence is TGTGCCAGTAGTCCCATCGGACGACAGGGAAATCAGCCCCAGCATTTT.

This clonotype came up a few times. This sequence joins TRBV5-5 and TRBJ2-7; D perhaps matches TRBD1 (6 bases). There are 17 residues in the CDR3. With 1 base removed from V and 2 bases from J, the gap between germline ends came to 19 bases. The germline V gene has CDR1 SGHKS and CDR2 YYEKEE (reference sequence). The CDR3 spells CASSLRSTGSPPYEQYF. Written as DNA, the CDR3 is TGTGCCAGCAGCTTGAGGTCAACAGGGTCTCCACCCTACGAGCAGTACTTC.